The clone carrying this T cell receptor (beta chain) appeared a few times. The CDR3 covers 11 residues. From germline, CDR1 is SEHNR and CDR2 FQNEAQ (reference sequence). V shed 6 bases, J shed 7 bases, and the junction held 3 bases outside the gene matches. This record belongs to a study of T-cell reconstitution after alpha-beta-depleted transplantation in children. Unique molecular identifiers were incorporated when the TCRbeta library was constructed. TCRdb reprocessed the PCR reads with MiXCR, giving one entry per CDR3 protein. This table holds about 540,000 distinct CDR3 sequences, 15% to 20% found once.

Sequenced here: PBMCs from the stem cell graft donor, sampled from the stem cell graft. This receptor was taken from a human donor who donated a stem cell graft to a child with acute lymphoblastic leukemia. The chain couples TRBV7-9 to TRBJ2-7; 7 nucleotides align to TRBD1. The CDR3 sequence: CASSPDREQYF. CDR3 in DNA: TGTGCCAGCAGTCCGGACAGGGAGCAGTACTTC.